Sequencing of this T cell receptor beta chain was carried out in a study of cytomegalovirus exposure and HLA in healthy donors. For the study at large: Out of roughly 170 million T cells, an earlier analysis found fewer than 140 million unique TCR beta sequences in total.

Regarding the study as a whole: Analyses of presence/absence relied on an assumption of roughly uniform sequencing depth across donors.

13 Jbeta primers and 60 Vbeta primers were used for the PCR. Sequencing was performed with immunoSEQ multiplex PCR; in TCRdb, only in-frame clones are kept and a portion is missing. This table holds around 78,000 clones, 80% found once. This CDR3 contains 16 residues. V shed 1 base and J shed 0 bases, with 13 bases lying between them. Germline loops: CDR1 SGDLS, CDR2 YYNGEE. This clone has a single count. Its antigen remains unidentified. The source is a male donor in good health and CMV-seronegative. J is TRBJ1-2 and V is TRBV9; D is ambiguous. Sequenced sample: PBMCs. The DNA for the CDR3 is TGTGCCAGCAGCGTACGAAGTCGGACTTCTAACTATGGCTACACCTTC. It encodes CASSVRSRTSNYGYTF.